This is a list of T cell receptor beta chains from one sample in a study of T cell responses to AZD1222 COVID-19 vaccine. Libraries were prepared by immunoSEQ multiplex PCR; TCRdb keeps only in-frame clonotypes and omits some of them. The sample comprises about 97,000 clones, more than 70% of which are singletons, and 1.2% to 1.5% rests with the top ten. Source: peripheral blood, taken on day 0 of AZD1222 vaccination. The origin of the receptors is an adult in good health. CDR3s include the opening cysteine and the closing phenylalanine or tryptophan. D genes are given only for firm matches.

D	V	J	CDR3	DNA
-	TRBV28	TRBJ1-5	CASTSGDNQPQHF	TGTGCCAGCACCTCAGGAGACAATCAGCCCCAGCATTTT
-	TRBV7-3	TRBJ1-6	CASSLTVGRDSPLHF	TGTGCCAGCAGCCTGACAGTGGGCAGGGATTCACCCCTCCACTTT
-	TRBV6-5	TRBJ2-5	CASRAGGEETQYF	TGTGCCAGCAGGGCAGGGGGGGAAGAGACCCAGTACTTC
-	TRBV20-1	TRBJ1-1	CSASAGRTEAFF	TGCAGTGCTAGTGCAGGGCGGACTGAAGCTTTCTTT
TRBD1	TRBV28	TRBJ1-2	CASLDRADYGYTF	TGTGCCAGCCTGGACAGGGCTGACTATGGCTACACCTTC
TRBD1	TRBV18	TRBJ1-4	CASSQDRGPDEKLFF	TGTGCCAGCTCACAAGACAGGGGGCCGGATGAAAAACTGTTTTTT
-	TRBV29-1	TRBJ2-5	CSVEVPEYQETQYF	TGCAGCGTTGAGGTACCAGAGTACCAAGAGACCCAGTACTTC
TRBD2	TRBV28	TRBJ2-1	CASRSSGSSYNEQFF	TGTGCCAGCAGATCTAGCGGGAGCTCCTACAATGAGCAGTTCTTC
-	TRBV19	TRBJ1-4	CASSSQGNAEKLFF	TGTGCCAGTAGTTCTCAGGGGAACGCTGAAAAACTGTTTTTT
-	TRBV12-3/TRBV12-4	TRBJ1-5	CASSFHSNQPQHF	TGTGCCAGCAGTTTTCATAGCAATCAGCCCCAGCATTTT
-	TRBV5-6	TRBJ1-2	CASSLVTDGYTF	TGTGCCAGCAGCTTGGTGACAGATGGCTACACCTTC
TRBD1	TRBV4-3	TRBJ1-3	CASSQDTNRGGNTIYF	TGCGCCAGCAGCCAAGATACGAACAGGGGAGGAAACACCATATATTTT
-	TRBV9	TRBJ2-6	CASSVHSSGANVLTF	TGTGCCAGCAGCGTTCACAGCTCTGGGGCCAACGTCCTGACTTTC